The clone carrying this T cell receptor (beta chain) was seen a single time. CDR3 length: 15 amino acids. Germline loops: CDR1 KGHDR, CDR2 SFDVKD. Trimming removed 3 bases from V and 8 bases from J, with 16 bases in between. Original processing methods: Reference gene primer amplification gave nucleated cell count estimates. The repertoire was sequenced with immunoSEQ multiplex PCR; TCRdb's copy has only in-frame clones and lacks some. V and J calls and clone size are given by that table; D and trimming were obtained from the DNA. The sample holds over 90,000 clones, around two thirds seen once. The data stem from a study of blood T cell repertoires in COVID-19. As for the study in general: Whether acute or convalescent, the COVID-19 samples came from the United States, Italy and Spain.

The rearrangement uses TRBV24-1 and TRBJ2-1; no definite D call. The sample taken for sequencing was peripheral blood. The sequence was collected from a man between 70 and 80 years old with COVID-19, enrolled during active disease. The CDR3 reads CATSDPRQAKDEQFF. CDR3 DNA sequence: TGTGCCACCAGTGATCCCAGGCAGGCCAAGGATGAGCAGTTCTTC.